The 31 T cell receptor beta chains in this list originate from one sample, sequenced in a study of metastatic and nonmetastatic thyroid tumors. TCRdb re-called the PCR reads via MiXCR. The sample contains under 25,000 clones, 15% to 20% of which appear only once. Patients underwent thyroid surgery, and none had received any treatment before it. The sequencing input was blood. The receptors stem from a female donor with papillary thyroid cancer or a benign thyroid nodule (not recorded which). Some clones in this sample may be carry-over from other donors' samples.

This clone appeared many times. The rearrangement joins TRBV18 to TRBJ1-3; no clear D gene. V shed 6 bases and J shed 0 bases, with 12 bases lying between them. The CDR3 is 15 residues long. Germline-derived CDR1 and CDR2 are KGHSH and LQKENI. The CDR3 DNA reads as TGTGCCAGCTCTGATAGAGAGATCTCTGGAAACACCATATATTTT. Encoded protein: CASSDREISGNTIYF. Using reference TRBV18 and TRBJ1-3 for the parts outside the CDR3, the full variable domain is NAGVMQNPRHLVRRRGQEARLRCSPMKGHSHVYWYRQLPEEGLKFMVYLQKENIIDESGMPKERFSAEFPKEGPSILRIQQVVRGDSAAYFCASSDREISGNTIYFGEGSWLTVV.

The table lists this clone with many counts. This chain connects TRBV20-1 to TRBJ1-3, with TRBD1 matching 8 bases. V shed 1 base, J shed 4 bases, and the junction held 3 bases outside the gene matches. Germline loops: CDR1 DFQATT, CDR2 SNEGSKA (reference sequence). The CDR3 has 14 amino acids. The CDR3 sequence: CSARAGGVGNTIYF. The CDR3 DNA is TGCAGTGCTAGAGCAGGGGGCGTAGGAAACACCATATATTTT.

The chain is built from TRBV19 and TRBJ2-7, with 9 nucleotides matching TRBD1. In germline, CDR1 is LNHDA, CDR2 SQIVND (reference sequence). The CDR3 has 16 residues. The trim removed 8 bases at V and 7 bases at J, leaving 18 bases unmatched. This CDR3 is CASGPGQGPKWGEQYF. CDR3 DNA: TGTGCCAGTGGCCCGGGACAGGGTCCCAAATGGGGAGAGCAGTACTTC. The variable domain in full, completed from reference TRBV19 and TRBJ2-7, reads DGGITQSPKYLFRKEGQNVTLSCEQNLNHDAMYWYRQDPGQGLRLIYYSQIVNDFQKGDIAEGYSVSREKKESFPLTVTSAQKNPTAFYLCASGPGQGPKWGEQYFGPGTRLTVT.

In its sample, this clone was seen many times. The chain uses TRBV4-1 and TRBJ1-5; TRBD1 agrees at 10 bases. After removal of 3 bases from V and 6 bases from J, the junction contained 5 bases not matched to a gene. Germline V lookup: CDR1 MGHRA, CDR2 YSYEKL. This CDR3 is built from 15 residues. The CDR3 sequence: CASSHGTGEGQPQHF. For the CDR3, the DNA is TGCGCCAGCAGCCACGGGACAGGGGAGGGTCAGCCCCAGCATTTT.

By its share, this clone is medium-sized. V gene TRBV6-2 or TRBV6-3 combines with J gene TRBJ1-6; 8 bases fit TRBD1. Trimming removed 4 bases from V and 0 bases from J; junction bases left unmatched: 8. The CDR3 has 18 amino acids. Germline V gives CDR1 MNHEY, CDR2 SVGEGT. CDR3 sequence reads: CASSLDWDRSSYNSPLHF. The DNA for the CDR3 is TGTGCCAGCAGTTTAGACTGGGACAGGAGCTCCTATAATTCACCCCTCCACTTT.

There are many counts of this clone. This chain uses TRBV30 with TRBJ2-2, with TRBD1 matching over 11 bases. With V trimmed by 7 bases and J by 6 bases, 7 bases remained unmatched. Germline CDR1 reads GTSNPN; CDR2 reads SVGIG (reference sequence). This CDR3 has 14 residues. The CDR3 DNA follows: TGTGCCTCTCCGGGACAGGGGGGGCCCGGGGAGCTGTTTTTT. Translated, it gives CASPGQGGPGELFF. Together with reference TRBV30 and TRBJ2-2, the CDR3 gives the full variable domain: SQTIHQWPATLVQPVGSPLSLECTVEGTSNPNLYWYRQAAGRGLQLLFYSVGIGQISSEVPQNLSASRPQDRQFILSSKKLLLSDSGFYLCASPGQGGPGELFFGEGSRLTVL.

This clone was seen repeatedly, ten times or more. The gene calls are TRBV28 and TRBJ1-4; 10 positions agree with TRBD1. With 5 bases clipped from V and 10 bases from J, the junction kept 13 bases outside the gene matches. The CDR3 loop spans 16 amino acids. Germline-derived CDR1 and CDR2 are MDHEN and SYDVKM. The CDR3 is CASSPTGQGGRGKLFF. The CDR3 nucleotides read TGTGCCAGCAGTCCTACCGGACAGGGGGGAAGGGGAAAACTGTTTTTT.

The CDR3 loop reads CASSLDGNTIYF. The CDR3 DNA follows: TGTGCCAGCAGCTTAGATGGAAACACCATATATTTT. The chain uses TRBV7-3 and TRBJ1-3; D gene ambiguous. The V gene lost 2 bases and the J gene lost 3 bases, with 2 bases spanning the gap. CDR1 is SGHTA and CDR2 is FQGTGA in the germline V gene. The CDR3 covers 12 residues.

This clone was detected only a few times. The V and J genes are TRBV6-1 and TRBJ2-1; possibly TRBD1 or TRBD2 for D (5 bases each). The V end lost 1 base, the J end lost 7 bases, and 11 bases lay between the germline ends. Germline loops: CDR1 MNHNS, CDR2 SASEGT. The CDR3 has 14 residues. The CDR3, as DNA: TGTGCCAGCAGTGAAGGTGTATGGGGGAATGAGCAGTTCTTC. It specifies CASSEGVWGNEQFF.

This clone was recorded at least ten times. J is TRBJ1-2 and V is TRBV11-3; 7 bases match TRBD1. The CDR3 runs 13 residues. CDR1 is SGHNT, CDR2 YENEEA, per germline. The V gene end was trimmed by 1 base and the J gene end by 4 bases; junction bases not matched to a gene: 0. The CDR3 nucleotides are TGTGCCAGCAGCTTAGCAGGGGGCTATGGCTACACCTTC. Amino acids: CASSLAGGYGYTF.

By frequency in the sample, this clone is medium-sized (0.01 to 0.1%). Other DNA sequences in the sample encode the same CDR3. The rearrangement joins TRBV6-1 to TRBJ2-2; a weak D match, TRBD1 (6 bases). The CDR3 has 15 residues. CDR1 and CDR2 from the germline V gene are MNHNS and SASEGT. Between the trimmed V and J ends, which lost 6 bases and 0 bases, there was a span of 11 bases. As DNA, the CDR3 is TGTGCCAGCAGCCGATCAGGGGCGAACACCGGGGAGCTGTTTTTT. It is translated as CASSRSGANTGELFF.

The table lists this clone with many counts. The same CDR3 also results from other DNA sequences found in this sample. The V gene is TRBV7-9, the J gene TRBJ1-4; D remains ambiguous. Trimming stripped 1 base from V and 3 bases from J, with 6 bases between. Germline CDR1 reads SEHNR; CDR2 reads FQNEAQ (reference sequence). This CDR3 is built from 14 residues. The CDR3 DNA reads as TGTGCCAGCAGCTTAGGACGGCCTAATGAAAAACTGTTTTTT. It is translated as CASSLGRPNEKLFF. The variable domain in full, with the rest retrieved from reference TRBV7-9 and TRBJ1-4, is DTGVSQNPRHKITKRGQNVTFRCDPISEHNRLYWYRQTLGQGPEFLTYFQNEAQLEKSRLLSDRFSAERPKGSFSTLEIQRTEQGDSAMYLCASSLGRPNEKLFFGSGTQLSVL.

This chain connects TRBV11-2 to TRBJ2-1; 8 bases align to TRBD2. CDR3 length: 15 amino acids. Per germline, CDR1 SGHAT and CDR2 FQNNGV. Losses at the gene ends were 1 base for V and 4 bases for J; bases not matched to a gene: 3. Written as DNA, the CDR3 is TGTGCCAGCAGCTTAGGGGCTAGCGGGTACAATGAGCAGTTCTTC. It codes for CASSLGASGYNEQFF. The variable domain in full, completed from reference TRBV11-2 and TRBJ2-1, reads EAGVAQSPRYKIIEKRQSVAFWCNPISGHATLYWYQQILGQGPKLLIQFQNNGVVDDSQLPKDRFSAERLKGVDSTLKIQPAKLEDSAVYLCASSLGASGYNEQFFGPGTRLTVL.

The rearrangement links TRBV6-1 to TRBJ1-2, with a weak D call TRBD1 (5 bases). Trimming took 6 bases from V and 11 from J, leaving 19 bases between them. This CDR3 is built from 13 residues. Germline V lookup: CDR1 MNHNS, CDR2 SASEGT. As DNA, the CDR3 is TGTGCCAGCAGCACCCCGGGGGACGGTGGATACACCTTC. As protein: CASSTPGDGGYTF.

In its sample, this clone was seen many times. This rearrangement joins TRBV14 to TRBJ1-4, with TRBD1 identical over 9 bases. Germline CDR1 reads SGHDN; CDR2 reads FVKESK. Unmatched junction bases numbered 12, after V lost 5 bases and J lost 5 bases. The CDR3 sequence is 17 residues long. The CDR3 loop is CASSGGLRDRENEKLFF. CDR3 in DNA: TGTGCCAGCAGCGGAGGGCTCCGGGACAGGGAGAATGAAAAACTGTTTTTT.

This clone was picked up many times. V gene TRBV11-2 combines with J gene TRBJ2-7; either TRBD1 or TRBD2 may fit D (5 bases each). Germline CDR1 is SGHAT and CDR2 is FQNNGV. This CDR3 has 14 residues. V lost 5 bases and J lost 1, with 12 bases in between. The CDR3 region is CASSRPGQSYEQYF. The DNA for the CDR3 is TGTGCCAGCAGCCGTCCGGGGCAGTCCTACGAGCAGTACTTC.

This clone occurred many times. At one boundary the junction diverges from the germline segment, which might be a read error. This CDR3 is also generated by other DNA sequences in the sample. The chain employs TRBV20-1 and TRBJ2-7; D not resolved. This CDR3 is 14 amino acids long. Germline lookup yields CDR1 DFQATT and CDR2 SNEGSKA (reference sequence). The CDR3 DNA reads TGCAGTGCTAGCTCCAGGTACCACACCTACGAGCAGTACTTT. Translated: CSASSRYHTYEQYF.

This clone has at least ten counts. The rearrangement links TRBV12-3 or TRBV12-4 to TRBJ2-1; D may be TRBD2 (6 bases). V lost 3 bases to trimming and J lost 1 base, with 10 bases between them. The CDR3 sequence is 15 residues long. The CDR3 reads CASSLGDWSYNEQFF. CDR3 sequence (DNA): TGTGCCAGCAGTTTGGGGGACTGGTCCTACAATGAGCAGTTCTTC.

This clone is deemed medium-sized. The rearrangement links TRBV6-1 to TRBJ2-7; D may correspond to TRBD1 or TRBD2 (5 bases each). V lost 5 bases, J lost 2 bases, and 10 bases lay in between. This CDR3 has 13 residues. The V gene's germline CDR1 is MNHNS and CDR2 SASEGT. CDR3 DNA: TGTGCCAGCAGTCCGGGACGGACCTACGAGCAGTACTTC. Translating gives CASSPGRTYEQYF.

This clone was detected many times. The genes are TRBV29-1 and TRBJ2-1; 9 nucleotides agree with TRBD2. This CDR3 region has 14 residues. Germline CDR1 is SQVTM and CDR2 is ANQGSEA. The J segment lost 6 bases and the V segment lost 6 bases, leaving 9 bases of the junction unmatched. This CDR3 reads CSVGGLASGNEQFF. CDR3 nucleotide sequence: TGCAGCGTCGGGGGACTAGCCTCAGGCAATGAGCAGTTCTTC.

The CDR3 DNA reads TGCAGTGCTAGGAACAGTGATGCTCAGCCCCAGCATTTT. It specifies CSARNSDAQPQHF. This rearrangement joins TRBV20-1 to TRBJ1-5; no clear D. The CDR3 length is 13 residues. Germline lookup yields CDR1 DFQATT and CDR2 SNEGSKA (reference sequence). Between the trimmed V and J ends, which lost 3 bases and 6 bases, there was a span of 12 bases.

This clone was seen many times. The chain recombines TRBV7-3 with TRBJ1-4; D is ambiguous. This CDR3 spans 13 amino acids. Germline CDR1 and CDR2: SGHTA and FQGTGA. V lost 5 bases and J 8 bases, leaving 12 bases between the germline ends. DNA for the CDR3: TGTGCCAGCAGCAGCCAGCCCGGAGAAAAACTGTTTTTT. Translation gives CASSSQPGEKLFF.

This sequence joins TRBV27 and TRBJ1-6; weak D call: TRBD1 (5 bases). The ends were cut back, 3 bases at V and 14 bases at J, with 17 bases in the middle. The germline V gene encodes CDR1 MNHEY and CDR2 SMNVEV (reference sequence). The CDR3 length is 14 residues. The CDR3 nucleotides read TGTGCCAGCAGTTTGGTGGTAGGGGCCGAAGCCCTCCACTTT. Translation: CASSLVVGAEALHF.

Ten or more counts support this clone. V is TRBV19 and J is TRBJ1-5, with D hard to call. CDR3 length: 12 amino acids. V lost 5 bases to trimming and J lost 7 bases, with 9 bases between them. Germline CDR1 reads LNHDA; CDR2 reads SQIVND (reference sequence). DNA of the CDR3: TGTGCCAGTAGTTCCCTCGGGCAGCCCCAGCATTTT. Translation gives CASSSLGQPQHF.

This clone was counted at least ten times. The chain uses TRBV20-1 and TRBJ1-1; 8 bases line up with TRBD1. Germline values: CDR1 DFQATT, CDR2 SNEGSKA (reference sequence). The CDR3 is made up of 14 amino acids. Trimming removed 5 bases from V and 3 bases from J; junction bases left unmatched: 8. The CDR3 is CSAEDREGDTEAFF. The CDR3 DNA follows: TGCAGTGCTGAGGACAGGGAGGGTGACACTGAAGCTTTCTTT.

This clone was recorded many times. This rearrangement joins TRBV7-9 to TRBJ2-2; the D is unclear. The germline V gene encodes CDR1 SEHNR and CDR2 FQNEAQ (reference sequence). The CDR3 sequence is 11 residues long. V shed 6 bases and J shed 9 bases, with 8 bases lying between them. The CDR3: CASSSDWELFF. For the CDR3, the DNA is TGTGCCAGCAGTTCTGACTGGGAGCTGTTTTTT.

This clone showed up many times. The chain combines TRBV10-3 with TRBJ2-5, with TRBD1 matching 7 bases. The V gene end was trimmed by 5 bases and the J gene end by 5 bases; junction bases not matched to a gene: 8. The CDR3 spans 14 residues. From germline, CDR1 is ENHRY and CDR2 SYGVKD. The CDR3 region is CAISPRGGWETQYF. In nucleotides, the CDR3 is TGTGCCATCAGTCCGAGAGGGGGCTGGGAGACCCAGTACTTC.

This clone was seen at least ten times. The chain carries TRBV6-2 or TRBV6-3 and TRBJ2-4; TRBD1 matches 8 bases. Germline V gene lookup returns CDR1 MNHEY and CDR2 SVGEGT. The length of the CDR3 is 15 residues. Trimming took 5 bases from V and 6 from J; bases not matched to a gene: 9. The CDR3 region is CASSDLDRARNIQYF. CDR3 nucleotides: TGTGCCAGCAGTGACCTGGACAGGGCGAGAAACATTCAGTACTTC.

Ten or more counts support this clone. V usage is TRBV5-6 and J usage is TRBJ2-1; D is undetermined. Germline CDR1 is SGHDT and CDR2 is YYEEEE. This CDR3 has 13 residues. With 2 bases removed from V and 3 bases from J, the gap between germline ends came to 6 bases. For the CDR3, the DNA is TGTGCCAGCAGCTTAACCGACTACAATGAGCAGTTCTTC. This codes for CASSLTDYNEQFF. The variable domain in full, with the rest retrieved from reference TRBV5-6 and TRBJ2-1, is DAGVTQSPTHLIKTRGQQVTLRCSPKSGHDTVSWYQQALGQGPQFIFQYYEEEERQRGNFPDRFSGHQFPNYSSELNVNALLLGDSALYLCASSLTDYNEQFFGPGTRLTVL.

Comments on this clone: One end of the junction is discordant with germline, which a read error may explain. V and J are TRBV7-8 and TRBJ1-2, with TRBD1 identical over 7 bases. From germline, CDR1 is SGHVS and CDR2 FQNEAQ. The CDR3 loop spans 18 amino acids. The CDR3 DNA follows: TGTGCCAGCAGCTTAGGGAGGGGGCCGTCCTCCTTTAACTATGGCTATACCTTC. Its translation is CASSLGRGPSSFNYGYTF.

This clone was picked up many times. The chain has TRBV6-1 and TRBJ1-1; D is undetermined. Between the trimmed V and J ends, which lost 10 bases and 4 bases, there was a span of 19 bases. There are 14 residues in the CDR3. Germline lookup yields CDR1 MNHNS and CDR2 SASEGT. CDR3 sequence: CATKMGFGSTEAFF. Here the CDR3 DNA reads TGTGCCACAAAAATGGGGTTCGGTAGCACTGAAGCTTTCTTT.